Below, 7 T cell receptor beta chains from the same sample are listed, as sequenced in a study of T cells after yellow fever vaccination. MiXCR, applied by TCRdb to the 5' RACE reads, yields one record per CDR3 protein. This sample has approximately 550,000 distinct CDR3 sequences, with about a fifth found just once. Sequencing used PBMCs, obtained 15 days after the yellow fever booster vaccination. The receptors come from a man aged 25-45 years who received the YFV17D yellow fever vaccine.

V usage is TRBV20-1 and J usage is TRBJ2-3, with 14 bases that match TRBD2. V was pared by 6 bases and J by 4 bases, with 9 bases of the junction left unmatched. The CDR3 has 16 residues. Germline-derived CDR1 and CDR2 are DFQATT and SNEGSKA (reference sequence). CDR3 coding DNA: TGCAGTGCAACCGGGACTAGCGGGAGAGGTTCAGATACGCAGTATTTT. This sequence encodes CSATGTSGRGSDTQYF.

The V call is TRBV6-6, the J call TRBJ2-7; 7 bases are shared with TRBD1. The CDR3 loop spans 13 amino acids. From germline, CDR1 is MNHNY and CDR2 SVGAGI (reference sequence). Trimming took 10 bases from V and 1 from J; bases not matched to a gene: 7. CDR3 residues: CATGTDSSYEQYF. Here the CDR3 DNA reads TGTGCCACTGGGACAGACTCTTCCTACGAGCAGTACTTC.

The chain links TRBV4-1 to TRBJ2-1, with a weak D call TRBD2 (6 bases). V gave up 6 bases and J gave up 5 bases, with 17 bases separating them. This CDR3 contains 15 residues. Germline V gene data show CDR1 as MGHRA and CDR2 as YSYEKL. CDR3 region: CASRVGPRGNNEQFF. CDR3 DNA sequence: TGCGCCAGCAGGGTAGGTCCGCGGGGTAACAATGAGCAGTTCTTC.

This clonotype came up a few times. The chain is built from TRBV6-5 and TRBJ1-4; TRBD1 matches at 7 bases. Germline V lookup: CDR1 MNHEY, CDR2 SVGAGI. V shed 2 bases and J 0 bases; nucleotides not matched to a gene: 0. The CDR3 spans 15 residues. The CDR3 protein is CASSYGTATNEKLFF. As DNA, the CDR3 is TGTGCCAGCAGTTACGGGACAGCAACTAATGAAAAACTGTTTTTT.

The chain has TRBV12-3 or TRBV12-4 and TRBJ2-3; possibly TRBD2 for D (5 bases). The V end lost 6 bases, the J end lost 0 bases, and 13 bases lay between the germline ends. The CDR3 loop spans 15 amino acids. The CDR3 region is CASSKLGSSTDTQYF. CDR3 sequence (DNA): TGTGCCAGCAGCAAACTAGGGTCTAGCACAGATACGCAGTATTTT.

V usage is TRBV5-1 and J usage is TRBJ2-2, with 11 bases identical to TRBD2. Germline assignment: CDR1 SGHRS and CDR2 YFSETQ. With 1 base clipped from V and 9 bases from J, the junction kept 11 bases outside the gene matches. The CDR3 length is 17 residues. CDR3 region: CASSLILAGEVARELFF. CDR3 DNA sequence: TGCGCCAGCAGCTTGATACTAGCGGGAGAAGTAGCCCGGGAGCTGTTTTTT.

V usage is TRBV25-1 and J usage is TRBJ1-1, with 9 bases aligning to TRBD1. Per germline, CDR1 MGHDK and CDR2 SYGVNS. V lost 3 bases, J lost 8 bases, and 7 bases stayed unmatched. CDR3 size: 14 residues. This CDR3 reads CASSDTTGGVEAFF. CDR3 sequence (DNA): TGTGCCAGCAGTGACACGACAGGGGGAGTAGAAGCTTTCTTT. Filled out from reference TRBV25-1 and TRBJ1-1, the complete variable domain reads EADIYQTPRYLVIGTGKKITLECSQTMGHDKMYWYQQDPGMELHLIHYSYGVNSTEKGDLSSESTVSRIRTEHFPLTLESARPSHTSQYLCASSDTTGGVEAFFGQGTRLTVV.